These 9 T cell receptor beta chains were all obtained from the same sample, sequenced in a study of cytotoxic CD8 clonotypes in ibrutinib-treated CLL. The assay was immunoSEQ multiplex PCR, and TCRdb's table has in-frame clones only and misses some. The sample records about 29,000 clones, approximately 60% being singletons. The sample in question was PBMCs, obtained before ibrutinib treatment. These TCRs come from a human donor with chronic lymphocytic leukemia.

V and J are TRBV2 and TRBJ2-7; D is unclear. This CDR3 region has 11 residues. The germline gives CDR1 SNHLY, CDR2 FYNNEI. Trimming left V 5 bases short and J 2 bases short, with 4 bases between. CDR3 protein: CASSLTYEQYF. The DNA of the CDR3 is TGTGCCAGCAGTCTTACCTACGAGCAGTACTTC.

This clone was observed a handful of times. This CDR3 is also generated by other DNA sequences in the sample. The rearrangement joins TRBV10-3 to TRBJ1-2; 7 bases line up with TRBD1. The J segment lost 4 bases and the V segment lost 3 bases, leaving 5 bases of the junction unmatched. CDR1 is ENHRY, CDR2 SYGVKD, per germline. CDR3 length equals 14 residues. CDR3 region: CAISESGQSYGYTF. The CDR3 DNA sequence: TGTGCCATCAGTGAATCGGGACAGAGCTATGGCTACACCTTC.

There are a few counts of this clone. This chain uses TRBV5-1 with TRBJ1-1, with 7 bases lining up with TRBD1. The CDR3 extends over 14 amino acids. CDR1 SGHRS and CDR2 YFSETQ come from the germline V gene. Germline trimming cut 4 bases from V and 5 bases from J; bases unmatched to any gene: 8. CDR3 residues: CASSGRQGVTEAFF. The DNA for the CDR3 is TGCGCCAGCAGCGGAAGACAGGGAGTGACTGAAGCTTTCTTT.

This clone was observed once. The gene calls are TRBV19 and TRBJ1-2; D is possibly TRBD1 (6 bases). This CDR3 has 14 amino acids. V dropped 8 bases and J dropped 4 bases, with 17 bases sitting between them. From germline, CDR1 is LNHDA and CDR2 SQIVND (reference sequence). CDR3 nucleotide sequence: TGTGCCAGTGGTCCGCCGGGGGCAGTCTATGGCTACACCTTC. As protein: CASGPPGAVYGYTF. The complete variable domain, with remaining parts taken from reference TRBV19 and TRBJ1-2, reads DGGITQSPKYLFRKEGQNVTLSCEQNLNHDAMYWYRQDPGQGLRLIYYSQIVNDFQKGDIAEGYSVSREKKESFPLTVTSAQKNPTAFYLCASGPPGAVYGYTFGSGTRLTVV.

This clone was detected a few times. This chain connects TRBV7-2 to TRBJ2-7; D is possibly TRBD1 or TRBD2 (6 bases each). CDR1 is SGHTA and CDR2 is FQGNSA in the germline V gene. The CDR3 extends over 18 amino acids. Trimming removed 3 bases at V and 2 bases at J, with 23 bases between. In DNA form, the CDR3 reads TGTGCCAGCAGCTTTTCTATACTCGGGGGCCGCCCAACCTACGAGCAGTACTTC. Amino acids: CASSFSILGGRPTYEQYF.

This chain connects TRBV6-6 to TRBJ2-7, with D maybe TRBD1 (6 bases). V gave up 5 bases and J gave up 4 bases, with 9 bases separating them. The CDR3 is 12 residues long. Germline lookup yields CDR1 MNHNY and CDR2 SVGAGI (reference sequence). The CDR3 sequence is CASSRTGYEQYF. CDR3 bases: TGTGCCAGCAGTCGCACAGGGTACGAGCAGTACTTC.

J is TRBJ1-2 and V is TRBV7-7; D remains ambiguous. CDR3 length: 8 amino acids. CDR1 SSHAT and CDR2 FNYEAQ come from the germline V gene (reference sequence). CDR3 nucleotide sequence: TGTGCTAGCGTTGGCTACACCTTC. Amino acids: CASVGYTF.

As for this clone: One end of the junction is discordant with germline, which a read error may explain. The V call is TRBV7-7, the J call TRBJ1-3, with 8 bases that match TRBD1. The CDR3 covers 15 residues. The germline CDR1 and CDR2 sequences are SSHAT and FNYEAQ (reference sequence). The CDR3 DNA reads as TGTGCTAGCAGCCCCGACAGGGGCTCTGGAAACACCATATATTTT. It is translated as CASSPDRGSGNTIYF. Based on the CDR3 plus reference TRBV7-7 and TRBJ1-3, the full variable domain is GAGVSQSPRYKVTKRGQDVTLRCDPISSHATLYWYQQALGQGPEFLTYFNYEAQPDKSGLPSDRFSAERPEGSISTLTIQRTEQRDSAMYRCASSPDRGSGNTIYFGEGSWLTVV.

This chain uses TRBV28 with TRBJ2-3; D not certain. Deletions cut 8 bases from V and 0 bases from J, with 18 bases between. CDR3 length: 16 residues. In germline, CDR1 is MDHEN, CDR2 SYDVKM. The CDR3 spells CASARQFPYSTDTQYF. CDR3 bases: TGTGCCAGCGCAAGGCAGTTCCCTTATAGCACAGATACGCAGTATTTT.